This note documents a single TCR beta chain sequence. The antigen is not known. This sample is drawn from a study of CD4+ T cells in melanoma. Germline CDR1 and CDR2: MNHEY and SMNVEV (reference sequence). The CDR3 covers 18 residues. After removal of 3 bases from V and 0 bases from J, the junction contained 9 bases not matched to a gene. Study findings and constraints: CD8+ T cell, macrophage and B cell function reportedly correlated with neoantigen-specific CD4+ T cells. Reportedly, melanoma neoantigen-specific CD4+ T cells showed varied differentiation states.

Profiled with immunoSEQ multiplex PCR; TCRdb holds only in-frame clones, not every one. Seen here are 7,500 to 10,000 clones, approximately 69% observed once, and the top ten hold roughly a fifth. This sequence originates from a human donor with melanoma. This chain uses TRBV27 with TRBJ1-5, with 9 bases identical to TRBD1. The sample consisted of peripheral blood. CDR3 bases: TGTGCCAGCAGTTTCCTCCGGGACAGGGCTTATAGCAATCAGCCCCAGCATTTT. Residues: CASSFLRDRAYSNQPQHF.